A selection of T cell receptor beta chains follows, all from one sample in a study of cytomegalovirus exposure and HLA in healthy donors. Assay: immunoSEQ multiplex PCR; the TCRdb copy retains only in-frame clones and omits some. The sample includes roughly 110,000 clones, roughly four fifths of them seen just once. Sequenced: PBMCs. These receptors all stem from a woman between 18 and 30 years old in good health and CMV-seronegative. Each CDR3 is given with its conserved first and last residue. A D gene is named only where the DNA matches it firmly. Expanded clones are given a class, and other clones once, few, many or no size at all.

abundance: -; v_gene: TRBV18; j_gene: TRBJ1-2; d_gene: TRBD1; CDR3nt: TGTGCCAGCTCACCTCAAAAGGGACAGCCTGGAGACTATGGCTACACCTTC; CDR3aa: CASSPQKGQPGDYGYTF
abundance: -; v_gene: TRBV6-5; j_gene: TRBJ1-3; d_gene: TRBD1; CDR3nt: TGTGCCAGCAGTGGTACAGGGGATAAAGGAAACACCATATATTTT; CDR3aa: CASSGTGDKGNTIYF
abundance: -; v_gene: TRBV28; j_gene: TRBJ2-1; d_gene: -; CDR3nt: TGTGCCAGCAGTTTTCGGTCTAGTCGGTTCTTC; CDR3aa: CASSFRSSRFF
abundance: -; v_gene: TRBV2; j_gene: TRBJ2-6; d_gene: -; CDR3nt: TGTGCCAGCAACCCCCTACAGGGACTAACAGCCTCTGGGGCCAACGTCCTGACTTTC; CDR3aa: CASNPLQGLTASGANVLTF
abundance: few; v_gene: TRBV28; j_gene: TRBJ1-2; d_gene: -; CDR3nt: TGTGCCAGCAGTTCCGACCCAAACAGGGTTGGCTACACCTTC; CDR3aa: CASSSDPNRVGYTF
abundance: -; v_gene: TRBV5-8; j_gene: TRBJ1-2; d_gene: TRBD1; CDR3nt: TGTGCCAGCAGTCCGAGGGGGCAGGGCTATGGCTACACCTTC; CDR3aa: CASSPRGQGYGYTF
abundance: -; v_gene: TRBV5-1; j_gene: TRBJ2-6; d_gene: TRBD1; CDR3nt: TGCGCCAGCAGCTTGATCCGTCCAGGGGGCTCTGGGGCCAACGTCCTGACTTTC; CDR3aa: CASSLIRPGGSGANVLTF
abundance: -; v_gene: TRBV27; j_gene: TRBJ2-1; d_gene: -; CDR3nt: TGTGCCAGCAGTTTATTTTTCAGTTATGAGCAGTTCTTC; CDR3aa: CASSLFFSYEQFF
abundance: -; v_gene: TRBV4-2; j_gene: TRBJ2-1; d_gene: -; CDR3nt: TGTGCCAGCAGCCAAGATCGGACTAACCACAATGAGCAGTTCTTC; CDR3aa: CASSQDRTNHNEQFF
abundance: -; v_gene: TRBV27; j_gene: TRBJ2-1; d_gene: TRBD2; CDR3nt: TGTGCCAGCAGTACGACCCCCGGACTAGCGGGAGGACCTTATGAGCAGTTCTTC; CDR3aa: CASSTTPGLAGGPYEQFF
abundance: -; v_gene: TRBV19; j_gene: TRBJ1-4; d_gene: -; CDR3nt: TGTGCCAGTAGGCAGACCGCAGGGGCAACTAATGAAAAACTGTTTTTT; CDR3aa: CASRQTAGATNEKLFF
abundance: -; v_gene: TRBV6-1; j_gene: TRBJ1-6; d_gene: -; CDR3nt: TGTGCCAGCAGTGATAGGGGGGGAAGAAATTCACCCCTCCACTTT; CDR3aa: CASSDRGGRNSPLHF
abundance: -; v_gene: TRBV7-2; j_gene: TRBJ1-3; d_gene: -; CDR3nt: TGTGCCAGCAGCACCGGAGATCTCGGCTCTGGAAACACCATATATTTT; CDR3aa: CASSTGDLGSGNTIYF
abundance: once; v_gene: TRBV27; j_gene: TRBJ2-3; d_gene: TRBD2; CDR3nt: TGTGCCAGCAGTTTTTACGGGACTAGCGGTTACACAGATACGCAGTATTTT; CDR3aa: CASSFYGTSGYTDTQYF
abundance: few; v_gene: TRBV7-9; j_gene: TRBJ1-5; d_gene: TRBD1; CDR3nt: TGTGCCAGCAGCTTAGCTTCGGGGACAGGGGATTTTCAGCCCCAGCATTTT; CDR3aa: CASSLASGTGDFQPQHF
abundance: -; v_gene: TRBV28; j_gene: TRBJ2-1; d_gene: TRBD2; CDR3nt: TGTGCCAGCAGTTCTCCCGGGACTAGCGGGAGCAATGAGCAGTTCTTC; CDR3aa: CASSSPGTSGSNEQFF
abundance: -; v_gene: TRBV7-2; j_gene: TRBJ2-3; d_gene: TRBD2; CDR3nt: TGTGCCAGCAGCTTAGATAGCGGGAGGGAAAGCCGCACGCAGTATTTT; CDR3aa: CASSLDSGRESRTQYF
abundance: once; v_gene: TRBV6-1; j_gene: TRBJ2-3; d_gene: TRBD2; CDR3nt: TGTGCCAGCAGCGAACTAGCGGGAGTAACAGATACGCAGTATTTT; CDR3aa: CASSELAGVTDTQYF
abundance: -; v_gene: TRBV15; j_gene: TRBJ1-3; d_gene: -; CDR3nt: TGTGCCACCAGCAGATCCACAGGGCCTCCCGGAAACACCATATATTTT; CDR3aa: CATSRSTGPPGNTIYF
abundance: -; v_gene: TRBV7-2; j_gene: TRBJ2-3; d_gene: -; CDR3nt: TGTGCCAGCAGCCCATCAGGGAGCACAGATACGCAGTATTTT; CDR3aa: CASSPSGSTDTQYF
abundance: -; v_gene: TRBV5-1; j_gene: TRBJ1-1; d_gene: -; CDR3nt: TGCGCCAGCAGCTTGGAAGGGGCCGGAGCTGAAGCTTTCTTT; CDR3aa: CASSLEGAGAEAFF
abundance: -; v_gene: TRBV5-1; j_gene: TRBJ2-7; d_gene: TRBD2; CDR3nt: TGCGCCAGCAGCCCAACTAGCGGGAGTGTCGAGCAGTACTTC; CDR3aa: CASSPTSGSVEQYF
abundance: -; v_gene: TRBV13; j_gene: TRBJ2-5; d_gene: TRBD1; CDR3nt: TGTGCCAGCAGCTCGGGACAGGGGGCGGAGACCCAGTACTTC; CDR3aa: CASSSGQGAETQYF
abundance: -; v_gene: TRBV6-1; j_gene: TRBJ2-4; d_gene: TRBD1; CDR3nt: TGTGCCGCTACGACAGGGTTAGCCATTCAGTACTTC; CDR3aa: CAATTGLAIQYF
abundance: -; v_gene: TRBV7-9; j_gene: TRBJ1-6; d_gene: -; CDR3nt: TGTGCCAGCAGCTTACTGGGGCCGGATAATTCACCCCTCCACTTT; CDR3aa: CASSLLGPDNSPLHF
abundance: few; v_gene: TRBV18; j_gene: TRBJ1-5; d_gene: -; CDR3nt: TGTGCCAGCTCACCACTAGGACAGAATCAGCCCCAGCATTTT; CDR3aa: CASSPLGQNQPQHF
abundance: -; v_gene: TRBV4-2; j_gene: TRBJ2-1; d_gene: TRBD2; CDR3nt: TGTGCCAGCAGCCAAGAGACTAGCGGGGGCTCTGTTTATGAGCAGTTCTTC; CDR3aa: CASSQETSGGSVYEQFF
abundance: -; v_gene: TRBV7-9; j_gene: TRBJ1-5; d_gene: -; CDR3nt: TGTGCCAGCTCCCTAACGGGGAATCAGCCCCAGCATTTT; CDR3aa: CASSLTGNQPQHF
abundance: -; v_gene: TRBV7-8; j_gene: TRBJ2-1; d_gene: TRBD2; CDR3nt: TGTGCCAGCACACTAGCGGGAGACAATGAGCAGTTCTTC; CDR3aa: CASTLAGDNEQFF
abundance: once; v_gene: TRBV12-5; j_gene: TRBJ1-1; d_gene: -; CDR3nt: TGTGCTAGTGGTCCTGAGGCGGTGAACACTGAAGCTTTCTTT; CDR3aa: CASGPEAVNTEAFF
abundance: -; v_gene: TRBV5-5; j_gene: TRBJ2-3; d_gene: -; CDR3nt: TGTGCCAGCAGCTTGGCCCTAGATACGCAGTATTTT; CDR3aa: CASSLALDTQYF
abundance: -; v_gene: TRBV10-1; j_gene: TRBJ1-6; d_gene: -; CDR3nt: TGCGCCAGCAGCCCGGGCCTCAGCGGATCACCCCTCCACTTT; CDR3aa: CASSPGLSGSPLHF
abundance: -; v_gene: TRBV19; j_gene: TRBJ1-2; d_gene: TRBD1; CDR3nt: TGTGCCAGTCGACAGGGGGCTCAGGGCTACACCTTC; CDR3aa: CASRQGAQGYTF
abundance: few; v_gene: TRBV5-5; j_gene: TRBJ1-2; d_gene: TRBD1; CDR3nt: TGTGCCAGCAGGCCTCTGACCGGGACAGGGCTACGTGGCTACACCTTC; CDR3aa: CASRPLTGTGLRGYTF
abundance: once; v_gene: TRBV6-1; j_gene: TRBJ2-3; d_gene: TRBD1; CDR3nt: TGTGCCAGCAGTGAAAGGACAGGGGGCGCAGATACGCAGTATTTT; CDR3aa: CASSERTGGADTQYF
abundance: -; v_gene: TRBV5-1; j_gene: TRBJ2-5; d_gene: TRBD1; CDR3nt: TGCGCCAGCAGTCGCACCGGGACAGGGGGTCTAGGAGAGACCCAGTACTTC; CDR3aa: CASSRTGTGGLGETQYF
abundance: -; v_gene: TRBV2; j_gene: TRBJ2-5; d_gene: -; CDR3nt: TGTGCCAGCAGTGAAGCTTCAGGGGCTCCCGAAGAGACCCAGTACTTC; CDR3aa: CASSEASGAPEETQYF
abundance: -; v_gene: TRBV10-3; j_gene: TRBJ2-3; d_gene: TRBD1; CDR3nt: TGTGCCATCCTTCGGGACAGGGACAGCACAGATACGCAGTATTTT; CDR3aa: CAILRDRDSTDTQYF
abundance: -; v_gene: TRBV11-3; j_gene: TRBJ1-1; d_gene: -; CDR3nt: TGTGCCAGCAGCTTAGCTATGAACACTGAAGCTTTCTTT; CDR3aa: CASSLAMNTEAFF
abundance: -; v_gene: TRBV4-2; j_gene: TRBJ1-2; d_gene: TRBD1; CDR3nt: TGTGCCAGCAGCCAGACTACAGGGGTTGACTATGGCTACACCTTC; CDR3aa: CASSQTTGVDYGYTF
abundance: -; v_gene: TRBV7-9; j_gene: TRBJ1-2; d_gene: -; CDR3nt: TGTGCCAGCAGCCCCGAGAATTATGGCTACACCTTC; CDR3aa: CASSPENYGYTF
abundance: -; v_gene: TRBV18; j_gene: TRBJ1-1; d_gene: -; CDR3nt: TGTGCCAGCTCACCACCCGAGGGAGGGGGAGCTTTCTTT; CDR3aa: CASSPPEGGGAFF
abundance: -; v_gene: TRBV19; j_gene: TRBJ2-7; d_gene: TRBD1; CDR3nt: TGTGCCAGTAGTAGGACAGGGGTAACCCAAGCCTACGAGCAGTACTTC; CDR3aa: CASSRTGVTQAYEQYF
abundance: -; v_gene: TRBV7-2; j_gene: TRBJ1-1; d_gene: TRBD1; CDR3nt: TGTGCCAGCGGGGGACAGATGAACACTGAAGCTTTCTTT; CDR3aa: CASGGQMNTEAFF
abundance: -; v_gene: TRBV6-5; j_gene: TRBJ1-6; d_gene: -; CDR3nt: TGTGCCAGCAGTCAGGGGCCTTATAATTCACCCCTCCACTTT; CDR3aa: CASSQGPYNSPLHF
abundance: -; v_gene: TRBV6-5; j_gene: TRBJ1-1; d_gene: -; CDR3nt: TGTGCCAGCAGTTACTATGTCTATGAAGCTTTCTTT; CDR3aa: CASSYYVYEAFF
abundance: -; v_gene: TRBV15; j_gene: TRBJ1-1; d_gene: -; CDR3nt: TGTGCCGCCAGCAGAGAGAGAGCGGCAGGCCTTAACACTGAAGCTTTCTTT; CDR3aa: CAASRERAAGLNTEAFF
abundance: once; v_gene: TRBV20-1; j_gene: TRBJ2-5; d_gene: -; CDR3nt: TGCAGTGGGGGCTGGGCGGAGACCCAGTACTTC; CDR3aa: CSGGWAETQYF
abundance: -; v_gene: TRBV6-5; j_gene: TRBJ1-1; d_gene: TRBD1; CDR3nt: TGTGCCAGCATCCGAACAGGGGATTACACTGAAGCTTTCTTT; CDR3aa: CASIRTGDYTEAFF
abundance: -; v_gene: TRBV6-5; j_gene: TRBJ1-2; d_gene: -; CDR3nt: TGTGCCAGCAGTTACTCGCGGGGATTGGCTAACTATGGCTACACCTTC; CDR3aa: CASSYSRGLANYGYTF
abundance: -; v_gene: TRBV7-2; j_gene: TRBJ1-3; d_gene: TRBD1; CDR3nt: TGTGCCAGCAGGGGACAGAGTGGAAACACCATATATTTT; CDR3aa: CASRGQSGNTIYF